This entry describes one T cell receptor beta chain. Germline assignment: CDR1 GTSNPN and CDR2 SVGIG (reference sequence). This CDR3 spans 14 amino acids. V lost 5 bases, J lost 3 bases, and 14 bases lay in between. This sample was included in a study of shared clonotypes between healthy human individuals. The protocol was immunoSEQ multiplex PCR, while the TCRdb copy is restricted to in-frame clones and leaves out a portion. Of around 2.1 million clones listed, almost 96% are singletons. The chain couples TRBV30 to TRBJ1-5; D is uncertain. The TCR comes from a young man in good health. The sample comprised naive CD4+ T cells sorted from blood. Subset noted: CD45RA+ positively selected. CDR3 in amino acids: CAWAPGGFNQPQHF. The CDR3 DNA follows: TGTGCCTGGGCCCCCGGAGGATTCAATCAGCCCCAGCATTTT.